Sequencing of this T cell receptor beta chain was carried out in a study of cytomegalovirus exposure and HLA in healthy donors. Study outcomes and limitations: In an earlier analysis, in 540 or so donors, most V segments appeared productive either ~87% or ~30% of the time.

PCR amplification relied on 60 Vbeta primers (plus 13 Jbeta primers). The method was immunoSEQ multiplex PCR; TCRdb's version includes in-frame clones alone and lacks a portion of them. The table includes 160,000 or so clones, about three quarters detected once. Between the trimmed V and J ends, which lost 0 bases and 7 bases, there was a span of 16 bases. The CDR3 runs to 15 residues. Germline V lookup: CDR1 MNHEY, CDR2 SVGAGI. This clone occurred a few times. Antigen unknown. All donors participated as healthy donors of bone marrow. Sequences were obtained from PBMCs. This sequence joins TRBV6-5 and TRBJ2-7; D not certain. The TCR sequence derives from a woman in her 30s in good health and CMV-seronegative. CDR3 in amino acids: CASSYSKKRRSEQYF. The CDR3, as DNA: TGTGCCAGCAGTTACTCGAAAAAACGTCGTAGTGAGCAGTACTTC.